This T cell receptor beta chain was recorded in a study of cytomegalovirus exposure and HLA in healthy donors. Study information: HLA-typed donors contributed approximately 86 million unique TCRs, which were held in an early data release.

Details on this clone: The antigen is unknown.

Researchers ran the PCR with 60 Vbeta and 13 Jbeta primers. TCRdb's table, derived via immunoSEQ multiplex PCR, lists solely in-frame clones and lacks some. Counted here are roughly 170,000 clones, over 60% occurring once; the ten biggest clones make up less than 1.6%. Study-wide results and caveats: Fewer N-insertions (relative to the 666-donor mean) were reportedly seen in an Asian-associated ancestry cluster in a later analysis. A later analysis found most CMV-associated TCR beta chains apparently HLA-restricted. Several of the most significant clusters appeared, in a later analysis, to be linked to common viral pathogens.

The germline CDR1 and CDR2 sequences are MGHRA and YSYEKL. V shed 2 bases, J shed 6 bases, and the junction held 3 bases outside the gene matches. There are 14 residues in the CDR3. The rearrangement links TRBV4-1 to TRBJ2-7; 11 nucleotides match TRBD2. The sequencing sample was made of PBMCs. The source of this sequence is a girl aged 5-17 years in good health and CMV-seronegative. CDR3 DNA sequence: TGCGCCAGCAGCCAAATAGGACTAGCGGGCGAGCAGTACTTC. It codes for CASSQIGLAGEQYF.